What follows is one T cell receptor (beta chain) and its context. Its antigen is not known. The entry originates in a study of cytomegalovirus exposure and HLA in healthy donors. The PCR was carried out with 60 Vbeta primers and 13 Jbeta primers. Some clones are missing from TCRdb's copy, which holds only in-frame ones; the method was immunoSEQ multiplex PCR. The table lists about 160,000 clones, 85% of them singletons. Study-wide results and limits: Reports indicate that TCR beta sequences accurately predicted the HLA-A and HLA-B alleles of most subjects. Later analysis showed TCR association rates varying by HLA locus, highest for DRB1 and lowest for HLA-C. TRBV6-2, TRBV6-3 and some other V segments were excluded as indistinguishable.

From germline, CDR1 is SEHNR and CDR2 FQNEAQ (reference sequence). V was shortened by 4 bases and J by 2 bases, with 8 bases between the two germline ends. CDR3 length: 13 amino acids. At collection, donors were nominally healthy, but unrecorded immune exposures were probable. This clonotype was sampled from a boy between 2 and 10 years old in good health and CMV-seronegative. Input material: PBMCs. The chain has TRBV7-9 and TRBJ1-2; D ambiguous. Here the CDR3 DNA reads TGTGCCAGCAGCTCCACACCAAACTATGGCTACACCTTC. It codes for CASSSTPNYGYTF. The full variable domain, completed using reference TRBV7-9 and TRBJ1-2, is DTGVSQNPRHKITKRGQNVTFRCDPISEHNRLYWYRQTLGQGPEFLTYFQNEAQLEKSRLLSDRFSAERPKGSFSTLEIQRTEQGDSAMYLCASSSTPNYGYTFGSGTRLTVV.